What follows are 18 T cell receptor beta chains derived from one specimen sequenced in a study of STAT3 mutations in large granular lymphocyte leukemia. The method was immunoSEQ multiplex PCR; TCRdb's version includes in-frame clones alone and lacks a portion of them. The profile covers about 7,800 clones, with roughly nine tenths appearing a single time and about 45% taken by the ten largest. These TCRs' antigens remain unknown. Findings of the study overall: Every T-LGLL patient had at least one immunodominant TCRbeta clonotype.

Source material: peripheral blood mononuclear cells. These TCRs come from a man aged 50-59 years with T-cell large granular lymphocyte leukemia. Some clones in this sample may be carry-over from other donors' samples.

The chain combines TRBV7-2 with TRBJ2-5; 7 bases are a match to TRBD2. The CDR3 runs 16 residues. The V gene's germline CDR1 is SGHTA and CDR2 FQGNSA. Trimming removed 1 base from V and 2 bases from J; junction bases left unmatched: 7. This CDR3 reads CASSLVSGMTQETQYF. In DNA, the CDR3 is TGTGCCAGCAGCTTAGTAAGCGGGATGACACAAGAGACCCAGTACTTC. Based on the CDR3 plus reference TRBV7-2 and TRBJ2-5, the full variable domain is GAGVSQSPSNKVTEKGKDVELRCDPISGHTALYWYRQSLGQGLEFLIYFQGNSAPDKSGLPSDRFSAERTGGSVSTLTIQRTQQEDSAVYLCASSLVSGMTQETQYFGPGTRLLVL.

This chain joins TRBV5-1 and TRBJ1-2; maybe TRBD1 (6 bases). This CDR3 is 13 amino acids long. Germline loops: CDR1 SGHRS, CDR2 YFSETQ. Trimming cost V 0 bases and J 8 bases, with 11 bases left between them. CDR3 region: CASSLEGGWGYTF. In nucleotides, the CDR3 is TGCGCCAGCAGCTTGGAAGGGGGTTGGGGCTACACCTTC.

V and J are TRBV10-2 and TRBJ1-5; TRBD1 matches at 9 bases. From germline, CDR1 is WSHSY and CDR2 SAAADI. The CDR3 contains 16 residues. The J segment lost 0 bases and the V segment lost 5 bases, leaving 5 bases of the junction unmatched. The CDR3 bases are TGCGCCAGCAGTTTTAGGACAGGGGATAGCAATCAGCCCCAGCATTTT. Translating it yields CASSFRTGDSNQPQHF.

The rearrangement links TRBV7-9 to TRBJ2-7, with D perhaps TRBD1 (6 bases). V lost 4 bases to trimming and J lost 5 bases, with 12 bases between them. The CDR3 is 13 amino acids. The germline CDR1 and CDR2 sequences are SEHNR and FQNEAQ (reference sequence). The CDR3 loop reads CASSSNQGNEQYF. DNA of the CDR3: TGTGCCAGCAGCTCAAACCAGGGGAACGAGCAGTACTTC. Together with reference TRBV7-9 and TRBJ2-7, the CDR3 gives the full variable domain: DTGVSQNPRHKITKRGQNVTFRCDPISEHNRLYWYRQTLGQGPEFLTYFQNEAQLEKSRLLSDRFSAERPKGSFSTLEIQRTEQGDSAMYLCASSSNQGNEQYFGPGTRLTVT.

This clone was detected only once. The chain employs TRBV5-1 and TRBJ2-7, with TRBD1 identical over 12 bases. J gave up 5 bases and V 5 bases, and 5 bases lay outside the gene matches. The CDR3 runs 14 residues. Germline V gives CDR1 SGHRS, CDR2 YFSETQ. The CDR3 coding sequence is TGCGCCAGCAGTCCGGGACAGGGGGCCCACGAGCAGTACTTC. Residues: CASSPGQGAHEQYF.

The V and J genes are TRBV9 and TRBJ1-2; D is ambiguous. This CDR3 is built from 13 residues. The germline V gene encodes CDR1 SGDLS and CDR2 YYNGEE. Trimming stripped 6 bases from V and 5 bases from J, with 14 bases between. The CDR3, as DNA: TGTGCCAGCAACCGGGGAGGTGATTATGGCTACACCTTC. It is translated as CASNRGGDYGYTF.

There are a few counts of this clone. The chain uses TRBV7-2 and TRBJ2-7; D uncertain. Trimming cost V 4 bases and J 0 bases, with 10 bases left between them. The CDR3 is 14 residues long. In germline, CDR1 is SGHTA, CDR2 FQGNSA. The CDR3 DNA reads as TGTGCCAGCAGCTATGGTCCTGGCTCCTACGAGCAGTACTTC. It translates to CASSYGPGSYEQYF.

This chain uses TRBV7-8 with TRBJ2-7; D tentatively fits TRBD1 or TRBD2 (5 bases each). With 5 bases removed from V and 12 bases from J, the gap between germline ends came to 17 bases. CDR1 and CDR2 (germline): SGHVS, FQNEAQ. The CDR3 runs to 12 residues. CDR3 DNA: TGTGCCAGCAGCCTGAGGGGAACGTCCCCGTACTTC. Protein product: CASSLRGTSPYF. The whole variable domain, remainder taken from reference TRBV7-8 and TRBJ2-7, is GAGVSQSPRYKVAKRGQDVALRCDPISGHVSLFWYQQALGQGPEFLTYFQNEAQLDKSGLPSDRFFAERPEGSVSTLKIQRTQQEDSAVYLCASSLRGTSPYFGPGTRLTVT.

A few counts support this clone. V usage is TRBV25-1 and J usage is TRBJ2-5; 10 bases are a match to TRBD1. Per germline, CDR1 MGHDK and CDR2 SYGVNS. The CDR3 spans 16 residues. Unmatched junction bases numbered 9, after V lost 4 bases and J lost 4 bases. Here the CDR3 DNA reads TGTGCCAGCAGTGCCTCCGGGACAGGGGTCGCAGAGACCCAGTACTTC. Translating it yields CASSASGTGVAETQYF. Looking up the rest from reference TRBV25-1 and TRBJ2-5 gives the full variable domain: EADIYQTPRYLVIGTGKKITLECSQTMGHDKMYWYQQDPGMELHLIHYSYGVNSTEKGDLSSESTVSRIRTEHFPLTLESARPSHTSQYLCASSASGTGVAETQYFGPGTRLLVL.

The rearrangement links TRBV5-1 to TRBJ2-5; D gene uncertain. V was cut by 0 bases and J by 1 base, with 10 bases left in between. CDR3 length: 15 amino acids. Germline loops: CDR1 SGHRS, CDR2 YFSETQ. The CDR3 loop reads CASSLEAGIQETQYF. In nucleotides, the CDR3 is TGCGCCAGCAGCTTGGAGGCAGGAATCCAAGAGACCCAGTACTTC.

The chain links TRBV7-9 to TRBJ2-6; D unclear. This CDR3 comprises 17 residues. The V end was cut by 5 bases, the J end by 4 bases, with 18 bases between. Germline CDR1 and CDR2: SEHNR and FQNEAQ (reference sequence). CDR3 nucleotide sequence: TGTGCCAGCAGCCATGGGCATTTTACAACCGGGGCCAACGTCCTGACTTTC. It translates to CASSHGHFTTGANVLTF. The full variable domain, its missing parts supplied by reference TRBV7-9 and TRBJ2-6, is DTGVSQNPRHKITKRGQNVTFRCDPISEHNRLYWYRQTLGQGPEFLTYFQNEAQLEKSRLLSDRFSAERPKGSFSTLEIQRTEQGDSAMYLCASSHGHFTTGANVLTFGAGSRLTVL.

V usage is TRBV7-2 and J usage is TRBJ2-7; TRBD1 agrees at 11 bases. CDR3 length: 16 residues. With 4 bases clipped from V and 3 bases from J, the junction kept 8 bases outside the gene matches. Germline lookup yields CDR1 SGHTA and CDR2 FQGNSA. The DNA of the CDR3 is TGTGCCAGCAGCTCAGGGTGGGGACAGGGGGGCTACGAGCAGTACTTC. It codes for CASSSGWGQGGYEQYF.

The rearrangement links TRBV7-9 to TRBJ2-7, with 8 bases that match TRBD1. The CDR3 length is 16 residues. The germline V gene encodes CDR1 SEHNR and CDR2 FQNEAQ (reference sequence). The J segment lost 0 bases and the V segment lost 5 bases, leaving 9 bases of the junction unmatched. As DNA, the CDR3 is TGTGCCAGCAGCGCTAGGGACAGGACCCCCTCCTACGAGCAGTACTTC. Translation: CASSARDRTPSYEQYF.

The V call is TRBV5-1, the J call TRBJ1-2; no clear D gene. Germline-derived CDR1 and CDR2 are SGHRS and YFSETQ. CDR3 size: 15 residues. V dropped 0 bases and J dropped 5 bases, with 14 bases sitting between them. This CDR3 reads CASSLDSGDIYGYTF. CDR3 DNA sequence: TGCGCCAGCAGCTTGGACAGCGGGGATATATATGGCTACACCTTC.

V is TRBV19 and J is TRBJ2-7, with 10 nucleotides matching TRBD1. The CDR3 loop spans 15 amino acids. Trimming removed 1 base from V and 3 bases from J; junction bases left unmatched: 3. Germline V gene lookup returns CDR1 LNHDA and CDR2 SQIVND (reference sequence). In nucleotides, the CDR3 is TGTGCCAGTAGTATAGCGGGACAGGGGAACTACGAGCAGTACTTC. This sequence encodes CASSIAGQGNYEQYF.

The chain recombines TRBV7-9 with TRBJ2-5; TRBD2 is a possible D gene (6 bases). The CDR3 runs to 15 residues. V lost 5 bases to trimming and J lost 1 base, with 14 bases between them. Germline CDR1 reads SEHNR; CDR2 reads FQNEAQ (reference sequence). The CDR3 here is CASSPPAGSQETQYF. The DNA of the CDR3 is TGTGCCAGCAGCCCCCCCGCCGGGAGCCAAGAGACCCAGTACTTC.

The genes are TRBV7-9 and TRBJ2-5; maybe TRBD1 (6 bases). The CDR3 contains 13 residues. The germline V gene has CDR1 SEHNR and CDR2 FQNEAQ (reference sequence). Trimming left V 4 bases short and J 2 bases short, with 8 bases between. As DNA, the CDR3 is TGTGCCAGCAGCTATGGACAGCAAGAGACCCAGTACTTC. This translates into CASSYGQQETQYF.

The V and J genes are TRBV5-1 and TRBJ2-5; TRBD1 matches at 7 bases. Germline-derived CDR1 and CDR2 are SGHRS and YFSETQ. This CDR3 has 17 amino acids. V was clipped by 2 bases and J by 3 bases; unmatched bases: 13. The CDR3 DNA reads TGCGCCAGCAGCTTCAGGGTAAAGGGGGCGGCAGAAGAGACCCAGTACTTC. It is translated as CASSFRVKGAAEETQYF.